One sample yielded the 14 T cell receptor beta chains listed below, sequenced in a study of early T cells in non-severe SARS-CoV-2 infection. TCRdb redid the calling of the 5' RACE reads with MiXCR, one entry per CDR3 protein. This table has about 72,000 distinct CDR3 sequences, 10% appearing once. The source was whole blood, collected at baseline. The receptors shown here come from an adult who was a healthcare worker with PCR-confirmed SARS-CoV-2 infection or an uninfected control (not recorded which).

The chain has TRBV6-6 and TRBJ2-1; D is perhaps TRBD1 or TRBD2 (5 bases each). V shed 6 bases and J shed 7 bases, with 16 bases lying between them. CDR3 size: 14 residues. Per germline, CDR1 MNHNY and CDR2 SVGAGI (reference sequence). The DNA of the CDR3 is TGTGCCAGCAGGACGGGACCCGCGATGAATGAGCAGTTCTTC. Translation gives CASRTGPAMNEQFF.

V usage is TRBV11-2 and J usage is TRBJ2-7; D is uncertain. The CDR3 sequence is 14 residues long. V lost 3 bases to trimming and J lost 4 bases, with 13 bases between them. CDR1 and CDR2 from the germline V gene are SGHAT and FQNNGV. The CDR3 DNA is TGTGCCAGCAGCTTGAAACTGTTTGGGTACGAGCAGTACTTC. Protein product: CASSLKLFGYEQYF.

Many counts were recorded for this clonotype. The chain's CDR3 is CASSSDRVPDTQYF. In nucleotides, the CDR3 is TGTGCCAGTAGTTCGGACAGGGTCCCAGATACGCAGTATTTT. The V gene is TRBV19, the J gene TRBJ2-3; TRBD1 aligns across 8 bases. The CDR3 consists of 14 residues. The V and J ends lost 5 bases and 4 bases, in that order; junction bases with no gene match: 5. From germline, CDR1 is LNHDA and CDR2 SQIVND (reference sequence).

In its sample, this clonotype was seen a few times. The genes are TRBV24-1 and TRBJ2-2; D might be TRBD2 (6 bases). Per the germline V gene, CDR1 is KGHDR and CDR2 is SFDVKD. Trimming left V 5 bases short and J 1 base short, with 10 bases between. The CDR3 runs to 15 residues. The CDR3 DNA reads as TGTGCCACCAGTGCCGGGGGATTGAACACCGGGGAGCTGTTTTTT. The encoded protein is CATSAGGLNTGELFF.

The chain links TRBV2 to TRBJ1-4; 8 bases map to TRBD1. J gave up 4 bases and V 6 bases, and 7 bases lay outside the gene matches. Germline CDR1 SNHLY, CDR2 FYNNEI. The CDR3 has 15 amino acids. CDR3 sequence: CASRVWTGNNEKLFF. CDR3 bases: TGTGCCAGCAGAGTCTGGACAGGGAATAATGAAAAACTGTTTTTT.

This chain links TRBV4-1 with TRBJ2-3; the D is unclear. V lost 3 bases to trimming and J lost 0 bases, with 19 bases between them. Germline loops: CDR1 MGHRA, CDR2 YSYEKL. The CDR3 is 18 amino acids. In nucleotides, the CDR3 is TGCGCCAGCAGCCATCCTCTTATCGACGGACCTAGCACAGATACGCAGTATTTT. The encoded protein is CASSHPLIDGPSTDTQYF.

V and J are TRBV5-4 and TRBJ1-1, with 8 bases that match TRBD1. Germline assignment: CDR1 SGHNT and CDR2 YYREEE (reference sequence). V trimming: 4 bases; J trimming: 0 bases; junction bases outside the gene matches: 5. This CDR3 has 15 residues. In DNA, the CDR3 is TGTGCCAGCAGCCATTGGGACAGGCTGAACACTGAAGCTTTCTTT. Amino acids: CASSHWDRLNTEAFF.

This clonotype was seen repeatedly, ten times or more. This rearrangement joins TRBV29-1 to TRBJ1-1; tentative D call: TRBD1 (5 bases). From germline, CDR1 is SQVTM and CDR2 ANQGSEA. The CDR3 runs 14 residues. V was trimmed by 7 bases and J by 1 base, leaving 16 bases between them. In DNA, the CDR3 is TGCAGCGCTGGGAAGGGGCAAACGAACACTGAAGCTTTCTTT. Its protein product is CSAGKGQTNTEAFF.

In its sample, this clonotype was seen many times. J is TRBJ2-1 and V is TRBV27; the D is unclear. Trimming shortened V by 8 bases and J by 12 bases, and 20 bases separated the two germline ends. Germline V gives CDR1 MNHEY, CDR2 SMNVEV (reference sequence). The CDR3 has 13 residues. The CDR3 region is CASSRQDGFGQFF. The CDR3 DNA reads TGTGCCAGCTCCCGGCAGGACGGCTTTGGGCAGTTCTTC.

This clonotype showed up many times. CDR3 amino acids: CATRAPGTPDPTGELFF. DNA of the CDR3: TGTGCCACCAGAGCCCCCGGGACACCCGACCCCACCGGGGAGCTGTTTTTT. The chain uses TRBV24-1 and TRBJ2-2; D is perhaps TRBD1 (6 bases). CDR1 and CDR2 (germline): KGHDR, SFDVKD. This CDR3 is 17 amino acids long. Between the trimmed V and J ends, which lost 7 bases and 4 bases, there was a span of 21 bases.

This clonotype was seen a few times. The CDR3 nucleotides are TGTGCCAGCACCCAGGGAGCGGGGGGACCGGTTCCATATTTT. This encodes CASTQGAGGPVPYF. The chain is built from TRBV2 and TRBJ2-3, with 9 bases identical to TRBD2. Germline V lookup: CDR1 SNHLY, CDR2 FYNNEI. V shed 7 bases and J 15 bases; nucleotides not matched to a gene: 17. The CDR3 totals 14 residues.

The chain carries TRBV29-1 and TRBJ1-3, with D unclear. There are 12 residues in the CDR3. CDR1 is SQVTM and CDR2 is ANQGSEA in the germline V gene. Trimming removed 5 bases at V and 4 bases at J, with 9 bases between. CDR3 sequence: CSVWAPGNTIYF. As DNA, the CDR3 is TGCAGCGTTTGGGCCCCAGGAAACACCATATATTTT.

This chain links TRBV4-3 with TRBJ2-3; no clear D gene. The CDR3 length is 13 residues. The germline V and J ends were trimmed by 5 bases and 2 bases, with 8 bases remaining between them. Germline CDR1 reads LGHNA; CDR2 reads YSLEER. CDR3 sequence reads: CASSTSTTDTQYF. The CDR3 DNA reads as TGCGCCAGCAGCACGTCTACCACAGATACGCAGTATTTT.

This clonotype was counted between two and nine times. This sequence joins TRBV7-7 and TRBJ2-3; TRBD1 agrees at 7 bases. CDR1 and CDR2 from the germline V gene are SSHAT and FNYEAQ (reference sequence). Trimming removed 1 base from V and 4 bases from J; junction bases left unmatched: 5. The CDR3 totals 15 residues. The CDR3 nucleotides read TGTGCCAGCAGCTTAGGGGCAGGGGGTCCAGATACGCAGTATTTT. Translating it yields CASSLGAGGPDTQYF.